Listed here are 19 T cell receptor beta chains from one sample, sequenced in a study of blood T cell repertoires in COVID-19. Sequencing used immunoSEQ multiplex PCR; TCRdb keeps in-frame clones, though not all of them. The table shows more than 20,000 clones, with 86% occurring only once. The sample comprised peripheral blood. The receptors here all came from a human donor with active COVID-19. The donor label of this sample is uncertain.

For this clone: One end of the junction varies from germline; a read error may be responsible. V and J are TRBV6-2 or TRBV6-3 and TRBJ2-7; 9 bases agree with TRBD2. The CDR3 extends over 17 amino acids. The germline CDR1 and CDR2 sequences are MNHEY and SVGEGT. In nucleotides, the CDR3 is TGTGCCAGCAGCTACTCCCCACTCTTAGCGGGAGCCTACGAGCAGTACTTC. It specifies CASSYSPLLAGAYEQYF.

J is TRBJ2-2 and V is TRBV18; D is possibly TRBD2 (6 bases). Germline CDR1 reads KGHSH; CDR2 reads LQKENI. This CDR3 spans 13 amino acids. V lost 2 bases and J 5 bases, leaving 6 bases between the germline ends. CDR3 coding DNA: TGTGCCAGCTCACCAGGGACTACCGGGGAGCTGTTTTTT. It is translated as CASSPGTTGELFF.

The chain carries TRBV5-6 and TRBJ2-1; D is unclear. Germline assignment: CDR1 SGHDT and CDR2 YYEEEE. V was shortened by 0 bases and J by 8 bases, with 3 bases between the two germline ends. The CDR3 totals 11 residues. CDR3 DNA: TGTGCCAGCAGCTTGGTCGATGAGCAGTTCTTC. Protein: CASSLVDEQFF.

The chain recombines TRBV7-2 with TRBJ2-2; the match to TRBD2 covers 10 bases. With V trimmed by 4 bases and J by 6 bases, 8 bases remained unmatched. The CDR3 is 16 amino acids. Per the germline V gene, CDR1 is SGHTA and CDR2 is FQGNSA. CDR3 DNA: TGTGCCAGCAGCTCACAAGCGGGAGGGAGTGCCGGGGAGCTGTTTTTT. This encodes CASSSQAGGSAGELFF.

This clone was recorded only once. The V and J genes are TRBV19 and TRBJ2-3, with D possibly matching TRBD1 (5 bases). Germline CDR1 and CDR2: LNHDA and SQIVND (reference sequence). This CDR3 contains 13 residues. V shed 5 bases and J shed 6 bases, with 12 bases lying between them. In DNA form, the CDR3 reads TGTGCCAGTAGTCAAGGGGCGGAGGATACGCAGTATTTT. Protein: CASSQGAEDTQYF.

This clone was found a few times. The chain uses TRBV11-1 and TRBJ2-7, with 9 bases matching TRBD2. This CDR3 spans 14 amino acids. V lost 4 bases and J lost 4; bases outside the gene matches: 5. Germline CDR1 reads SGHAT; CDR2 reads FQDESV (reference sequence). In nucleotides, the CDR3 is TGTGCCAGCAGCTCTCGGACTAGCGTGTACGAGCAGTACTTC. This sequence encodes CASSSRTSVYEQYF.

V is TRBV28 and J is TRBJ1-4; D gene unclear. Between the trimmed V and J ends, which lost 6 bases and 5 bases, there was a span of 13 bases. The germline V gene encodes CDR1 MDHEN and CDR2 SYDVKM. The CDR3 loop spans 14 amino acids. The CDR3: CASSLSEKNEKLFF. In DNA, the CDR3 is TGTGCCAGCAGCTTAAGCGAAAAGAATGAAAAACTGTTTTTT.

This clone was counted once. The chain couples TRBV15 to TRBJ1-6; D gene ambiguous. Trimming stripped 0 bases from V and 10 bases from J, with 16 bases between. The CDR3 has 16 amino acids. Per the germline V gene, CDR1 is LNHNV and CDR2 is YYDKDF (reference sequence). Here the CDR3 reads CATSRDGRGIGSPLHF. The DNA of the CDR3 is TGTGCCACCAGCAGAGACGGCCGGGGAATTGGGTCACCCCTCCACTTT.

The chain's CDR3 is CASSQVPMGGGHYEQYF. CDR3 sequence (DNA): TGTGCCAGCAGCCAAGTACCTATGGGGGGGGGCCACTACGAGCAGTACTTC. This rearrangement joins TRBV3-1 (or the pseudogene TRBV3-2) to TRBJ2-7, with D perhaps matching TRBD2 (7 bases). Germline CDR1 reads LGHDT; CDR2 reads YNNKEL (reference sequence). Trimming took 1 base from V and 3 from J, leaving 19 bases between them. This CDR3 has 17 amino acids.

The V call is TRBV6-5, the J call TRBJ1-1; a weak D match, TRBD1 (5 bases). V was shortened by 4 bases and J by 0 bases, with 9 bases between the two germline ends. CDR1 and CDR2 from the germline V gene are MNHEY and SVGAGI. The length of the CDR3 is 14 residues. The chain's CDR3 is CASSSRGVNTEAFF. CDR3 DNA sequence: TGTGCCAGCAGTTCCCGGGGGGTGAACACTGAAGCTTTCTTT.

The chain recombines TRBV5-1 with TRBJ2-1; 11 bases map to TRBD2. V lost 1 base to trimming and J lost 8 bases; unmatched junction nucleotides: 5. Germline V gives CDR1 SGHRS, CDR2 YFSETQ. This CDR3 is built from 15 residues. The CDR3 DNA reads as TGCGCCAGCAGCTTGTATAGCGGGAGGGGGGATGAGCAGTTCTTC. Residues: CASSLYSGRGDEQFF.

This rearrangement joins TRBV9 to TRBJ2-1; 7 nucleotides line up with TRBD2. The germline gives CDR1 SGDLS, CDR2 YYNGEE. The CDR3 spans 15 residues. V lost 1 base and J lost 10; bases outside the gene matches: 11. CDR3 residues: CASSVIGREPGEQFF. The CDR3 bases are TGTGCCAGCAGCGTAATTGGGCGGGAGCCGGGCGAGCAGTTCTTC.

This chain links TRBV4-1 with TRBJ1-1; possible D gene TRBD1, 6 bases. V was clipped by 1 base and J by 4 bases, with 16 bases between them. Germline lookup yields CDR1 MGHRA and CDR2 YSYEKL. The CDR3 spans 16 residues. The chain's CDR3 is CASSQAPTGGGTEAFF. CDR3 coding DNA: TGCGCCAGCAGCCAAGCCCCGACAGGTGGCGGCACTGAAGCTTTCTTT.

The chain carries TRBV7-6 and TRBJ2-1; D remains unclear. V lost 1 base and J 5 bases, leaving 6 bases between the germline ends. Germline V gene data show CDR1 as SGHVS and CDR2 as FNYEAQ. The CDR3 runs 13 residues. The CDR3 sequence: CASSLGLNNEQFF. As DNA, the CDR3 is TGTGCCAGCAGCTTAGGTCTTAACAATGAGCAGTTCTTC.

V is TRBV25-1 and J is TRBJ1-6, with 8 bases identical to TRBD1. Germline V gene sequence: CDR1 MGHDK, CDR2 SYGVNS. V trimming: 1 base; J trimming: 10 bases; junction bases outside the gene matches: 9. The CDR3 length is 16 residues. The CDR3 nucleotides are TGTGCCAGCAGTGAATCCATTGGACAGGGAAGATCACCCCTCCACTTT. It specifies CASSESIGQGRSPLHF. Drawing the rest from reference TRBV25-1 and TRBJ1-6, the complete variable domain is EADIYQTPRYLVIGTGKKITLECSQTMGHDKMYWYQQDPGMELHLIHYSYGVNSTEKGDLSSESTVSRIRTEHFPLTLESARPSHTSQYLCASSESIGQGRSPLHFGNGTRLTVT.

The chain couples TRBV19 to TRBJ2-1, with D possibly TRBD1 on 6 matching bases. Germline values: CDR1 LNHDA, CDR2 SQIVND (reference sequence). The V gene lost 5 bases and the J gene lost 7 bases, with 15 bases spanning the gap. The CDR3 is 14 amino acids. The CDR3 sequence: CASSFTGMRNEQFF. The DNA for the CDR3 is TGTGCCAGTAGTTTTACAGGGATGAGGAATGAGCAGTTCTTC.

The V and J genes are TRBV2 and TRBJ2-3; no reliable D call. Per the germline V gene, CDR1 is SNHLY and CDR2 is FYNNEI. V gave up 2 bases and J gave up 4 bases, with 19 bases separating them. The CDR3 totals 17 residues. The CDR3 DNA reads TGTGCCAGCAGTGAATTAGAACCTCCTTTTTTCGCAGATACGCAGTATTTT. Translation: CASSELEPPFFADTQYF.

This chain joins TRBV7-2 and TRBJ2-2; D is unclear. The CDR3 length is 14 residues. Germline CDR1 and CDR2: SGHTA and FQGNSA. V shed 5 bases and J shed 6 bases, with 13 bases lying between them. CDR3 in amino acids: CASSHPRLSGELFF. CDR3 sequence (DNA): TGTGCCAGCAGCCACCCGAGACTTTCCGGGGAGCTGTTTTTT.

The chain couples TRBV6-5 to TRBJ1-1; D gene uncertain. Trimming shortened V by 0 bases and J by 0 bases, and 8 bases separated the two germline ends. Germline CDR1 reads MNHEY; CDR2 reads SVGAGI. The CDR3 loop spans 15 amino acids. CDR3 in amino acids: CASSYSEFMNTEAFF. In DNA form, the CDR3 reads TGTGCCAGCAGTTACTCGGAGTTCATGAACACTGAAGCTTTCTTT.